These 31 T cell receptor beta chains came from one sample sequenced in a study of shared clonotypes between healthy human individuals. Method: immunoSEQ multiplex PCR; TCRdb's copy keeps in-frame clones and lacks some. The sample records 450,000 to 500,000 clones, 70% to 80% being singletons. Sequences were obtained from PBMCs. The receptors shown here come from a woman aged 35 to 49 in good health. Some clones in this sample may be carry-over from other donors' samples.

The chain couples TRBV27 to TRBJ2-2; D may be TRBD1 (6 bases). The CDR3 spans 16 residues. Germline values: CDR1 MNHEY, CDR2 SMNVEV (reference sequence). V was clipped by 7 bases and J by 12 bases, with 27 bases between them. The CDR3: CASKPLPTGPMGKLFF. CDR3 DNA sequence: TGTGCCAGCAAGCCCCTCCCAACAGGGCCGATGGGAAAGCTGTTTTTT.

The V call is TRBV9, the J call TRBJ2-3; D might be TRBD1 or TRBD2, each matching 5 bases. Trimming left V 3 bases short and J 4 bases short, with 18 bases between. In germline, CDR1 is SGDLS, CDR2 YYNGEE. CDR3 length: 16 amino acids. The CDR3 loop is CASSDQFSRGSDTQYF. CDR3 in DNA: TGTGCCAGCAGCGACCAGTTCTCGAGGGGATCAGATACGCAGTATTTT. The whole variable domain, remainder taken from reference TRBV9 and TRBJ2-3, is DSGVTQTPKHLITATGQRVTLRCSPRSGDLSVYWYQQSLDQGLQFLIQYYNGEERAKGNILERFSAQQFPDLHSELNLSSLELGDSALYFCASSDQFSRGSDTQYFGPGTRLTVL.

The chain employs TRBV4-1 and TRBJ1-3; 7 bases are a match to TRBD1. The ends lost 1 base at V and 3 bases at J; junction bases unmatched: 3. Per germline, CDR1 MGHRA and CDR2 YSYEKL. The CDR3 has 15 residues. CDR3 residues: CASSQVGGRGNTIYF. In DNA, the CDR3 is TGCGCCAGCAGCCAAGTAGGGGGCCGTGGAAACACCATATATTTT.

The rearrangement uses TRBV10-3 and TRBJ1-5; D uncertain. This CDR3 has 14 amino acids. V was clipped by 0 bases and J by 7 bases, with 10 bases between them. The germline V gene has CDR1 ENHRY and CDR2 SYGVKD. CDR3 protein: CAISESGWGQPQHF. Written as DNA, the CDR3 is TGTGCCATCAGTGAGTCGGGGTGGGGACAGCCCCAGCATTTT.

This clone was seen a few times. The rearrangement uses TRBV5-1 and TRBJ2-2, with D unclear. Germline V gene lookup returns CDR1 SGHRS and CDR2 YFSETQ. This CDR3 has 18 residues. V lost 4 bases and J lost 3, with 22 bases in between. The DNA for the CDR3 is TGCGCCAGCAGCCCCCAGTTCTCGGGTAAGCGAGACACCGGGGAGCTGTTTTTT. Protein sequence: CASSPQFSGKRDTGELFF.

In regard to this clone: One junction end does not reproduce the germline sequence, and a read error may be involved. The chain recombines TRBV5-1 with TRBJ2-1; 8 nucleotides align to TRBD1. The CDR3 spans 12 residues. Germline CDR1 reads SGHRS; CDR2 reads YFSETQ. The CDR3 reads CANSTGQGEQFF. CDR3 DNA: TGCGCCAACAGCACCGGACAGGGCGAGCAGTTCTTC.

This clone appeared a few times. This chain connects TRBV6-1 to TRBJ1-3, with a weak D call TRBD1 (5 bases). CDR3 size: 16 residues. Trimming removed 1 base at V and 3 bases at J, with 13 bases between. CDR1 and CDR2 (germline): MNHNS, SASEGT. CDR3 DNA: TGTGCCAGCAGTGAAGATCGGGGCGCGGGTGGAAACACCATATATTTT. Its translation is CASSEDRGAGGNTIYF.

V usage is TRBV28 and J usage is TRBJ2-7; D not certain. There are 14 residues in the CDR3. Germline-derived CDR1 and CDR2 are MDHEN and SYDVKM. The ends were cut back, 0 bases at V and 2 bases at J, with 8 bases in the middle. The DNA of the CDR3 is TGTGCCAGCAGTTTATGGAAAACACCCTACGAGCAGTACTTC. Residues: CASSLWKTPYEQYF.

The V call is TRBV9, the J call TRBJ2-3; 9 bases match TRBD2. The CDR3 sequence is 17 residues long. Germline V lookup: CDR1 SGDLS, CDR2 YYNGEE. J gave up 4 bases and V 0 bases, and 9 bases lay outside the gene matches. CDR3 sequence: CASSVDRQAGGPDTQYF. The CDR3 bases are TGTGCCAGCAGCGTAGACCGCCAGGCGGGAGGGCCAGATACGCAGTATTTT.

V is TRBV27 and J is TRBJ2-1; possibly TRBD2 for D (5 bases). The CDR3 is made up of 13 amino acids. Germline V gene data show CDR1 as MNHEY and CDR2 as SMNVEV (reference sequence). V lost 6 bases to trimming and J lost 6 bases, with 12 bases between them. The CDR3: CASSRLDFNEQFF. The CDR3 DNA sequence: TGTGCCAGCAGCCGCCTGGACTTCAATGAGCAGTTCTTC.

This chain links TRBV18 with TRBJ2-1; tentative D call: TRBD2 (5 bases). Germline-derived CDR1 and CDR2 are KGHSH and LQKENI. The CDR3 covers 14 residues. Between the trimmed V and J ends, which lost 3 bases and 6 bases, there was a span of 12 bases. This CDR3 is CASSPPGVGNEQFF. For the CDR3, the DNA is TGTGCCAGCTCACCTCCCGGGGTAGGCAATGAGCAGTTCTTC.

As for this clone: The junction differs from germline at one of its ends, possibly a read error. This chain joins TRBV29-1 and TRBJ2-5, with a weak D call TRBD1 (6 bases). Per germline, CDR1 SQVTM and CDR2 ANQGSEA. CDR3 length equals 14 residues. The DNA of the CDR3 is TGCAGCGCTGGGGGCGGGCAGGTCGCGGAGACCCGGTACTTC. Residues: CSAGGGQVAETRYF. The complete variable domain, with remaining parts taken from reference TRBV29-1 and TRBJ2-5, reads SAVISQKPSRDICQRGTSLTIQCQVDSQVTMMFWYRQQPGQSLTLIATANQGSEATYESGFVIDKFPISRPNLTFSTLTVSNMSPEDSSIYLCSAGGGQVAETRYFGPGTRLLVL.

This sequence joins TRBV5-8 and TRBJ2-2; D ambiguous. The V gene's germline CDR1 is SGHTS and CDR2 YDEGEE. V dropped 0 bases and J dropped 4 bases, with 10 bases sitting between them. CDR3 length: 15 amino acids. CDR3 DNA: TGTGCCAGCAGCTTGGAGGTTCTCCCCACCGGGGAGCTGTTTTTT. Its protein is CASSLEVLPTGELFF.

The chain has TRBV2 and TRBJ2-7; 9 bases map to TRBD1. The V segment lost 6 bases and the J segment 5 bases; nucleotides outside the gene matches: 5. Germline CDR1 is SNHLY and CDR2 is FYNNEI. The CDR3 loop spans 13 amino acids. The CDR3 DNA sequence: TGTGCCAGCAGCTCGGGACAGGGTGACGAGCAGTACTTC. Its protein is CASSSGQGDEQYF.

V gene TRBV9 combines with J gene TRBJ2-7; 9 bases match TRBD2. Trimming removed 0 bases from V and 0 bases from J; junction bases left unmatched: 1. This CDR3 is 15 amino acids long. In germline, CDR1 is SGDLS, CDR2 YYNGEE. The CDR3 nucleotides are TGTGCCAGCAGCGTAGAAGCGGGAGGCTCCTACGAGCAGTACTTC. Translation: CASSVEAGGSYEQYF.

The chain carries TRBV30 and TRBJ2-7, with a possible D match to TRBD1 (6 bases). The CDR3 is made up of 13 amino acids. V lost 5 bases and J 2 bases, leaving 13 bases between the germline ends. Germline V gene lookup returns CDR1 GTSNPN and CDR2 SVGIG (reference sequence). CDR3 protein: CAWQGSGTYEQYF. The CDR3 coding sequence is TGTGCCTGGCAGGGGTCCGGTACCTACGAGCAGTACTTC. Filled out from reference TRBV30 and TRBJ2-7, the complete variable domain reads SQTIHQWPATLVQPVGSPLSLECTVEGTSNPNLYWYRQAAGRGLQLLFYSVGIGQISSEVPQNLSASRPQDRQFILSSKKLLLSDSGFYLCAWQGSGTYEQYFGPGTRLTVT.

The chain uses TRBV18 and TRBJ2-7, with 7 bases fitting TRBD1. This CDR3 comprises 16 residues. After removal of 1 base from V and 0 bases from J, the junction contained 6 bases not matched to a gene. Germline V gene sequence: CDR1 KGHSH, CDR2 LQKENI. The CDR3 DNA is TGTGCCAGCTCACCACGGCAGACAGGGCTCTCCTACGAGCAGTACTTC. Protein: CASSPRQTGLSYEQYF.

Comment on this clone: Other DNA variants within this sample encode the same CDR3. The rearrangement links TRBV18 to TRBJ2-5, with D tentatively TRBD2 (6 bases). Per germline, CDR1 KGHSH and CDR2 LQKENI. This CDR3 is 14 amino acids long. The V gene lost 1 base and the J gene lost 3 bases, with 9 bases spanning the gap. The CDR3: CASSPRTGEETQYF. The DNA of the CDR3 is TGTGCCAGCTCACCACGGACGGGGGAAGAGACCCAGTACTTC.

V and J are TRBV11-3 and TRBJ2-5; D is possibly TRBD1 or TRBD2 (5 bases each). V dropped 6 bases and J dropped 4 bases, with 9 bases sitting between them. Germline assignment: CDR1 SGHNT and CDR2 YENEEA. The CDR3 runs 12 residues. Here the CDR3 reads CASSRDGETQYF. CDR3 nucleotide sequence: TGTGCCAGCAGTCGGGACGGAGAGACCCAGTACTTC.

The V gene is TRBV5-4, the J gene TRBJ2-5, with no clear D. CDR3 size: 14 residues. CDR1 and CDR2 from the germline V gene are SGHNT and YYREEE (reference sequence). Between the trimmed V and J ends, which lost 2 bases and 0 bases, there was a span of 8 bases. DNA of the CDR3: TGTGCCAGCAGCTTCGGAGATAACCAAGAGACCCAGTACTTC. Protein: CASSFGDNQETQYF.

The chain employs TRBV12-1 and TRBJ2-1; the table's D call of TRBD2 was not tested on the DNA. TRBV12-1 is designated a pseudogene. There are 15 residues in the CDR3. CDR3 nucleotides: TGTGCCAGCAGCTTTTGGAGGGAACTCCACAATGAGCAGTTCTTC. Amino acid sequence: CASSFWRELHNEQFF.

This sequence joins TRBV7-3 and TRBJ2-1; TRBD2 might be the D (6 bases). Germline V gene data show CDR1 as SGHTA and CDR2 as FQGTGA. V was trimmed by 1 base and J by 4 bases, leaving 11 bases between them. CDR3 size: 15 residues. Here the CDR3 DNA reads TGTGCCAGCAGCTTAAGCCTAGCGACATACAATGAGCAGTTCTTC. Translating it yields CASSLSLATYNEQFF.

This chain uses TRBV7-9 with TRBJ2-7; 8 bases map to TRBD1. The germline gives CDR1 SEHNR, CDR2 FQNEAQ (reference sequence). V lost 5 bases, J lost 1 base, and 19 bases stayed unmatched. The CDR3 is 19 residues long. The CDR3 sequence: CASSPGGVRGQGSSYEQYF. For the CDR3, the DNA is TGTGCCAGCAGCCCAGGAGGGGTCAGGGGGCAGGGGAGTTCCTACGAGCAGTACTTC.

This clone was counted a single time. The J gene is TRBJ2-6, the V gene TRBV2; the D is unclear. Germline CDR1 SNHLY, CDR2 FYNNEI. This CDR3 is built from 13 residues. Trimming pared 4 bases from V and 0 bases from J, leaving 1 base between. CDR3 sequence reads: CASSASGANVLTF. The DNA for the CDR3 is TGTGCCAGCAGTGCCTCTGGGGCCAACGTCCTGACTTTC.

This clone has ten or more counts. The chain uses TRBV28 and TRBJ2-6; D call uncertain. The CDR3 consists of 16 residues. Deletions cut 5 bases from V and 0 bases from J, with 11 bases between. CDR1 is MDHEN and CDR2 is SYDVKM in the germline V gene. The chain's CDR3 is CASSPSLGSGANVLTF. DNA of the CDR3: TGTGCCAGCAGTCCCTCTCTAGGCTCTGGGGCCAACGTCCTGACTTTC.

Many counts were recorded for this clone. The V call is TRBV6-5, the J call TRBJ2-3; 9 bases map to TRBD1. This CDR3 has 15 residues. The J segment lost 0 bases and the V segment lost 4 bases, leaving 2 bases of the junction unmatched. Per the germline V gene, CDR1 is MNHEY and CDR2 is SVGAGI. The CDR3 region is CASSFGQGSTDTQYF. The CDR3 DNA sequence: TGTGCCAGCAGTTTCGGACAGGGGAGCACAGATACGCAGTATTTT.

This chain connects TRBV11-3 to TRBJ1-3; a possible D gene is TRBD1 (6 bases). V was trimmed by 2 bases and J by 2 bases, leaving 10 bases between them. The CDR3 is 15 residues long. Germline CDR1 is SGHNT and CDR2 is YENEEA. This chain's CDR3 is CASSLHTGPGNTIYF. CDR3 DNA: TGTGCCAGCAGCTTACATACAGGGCCTGGAAACACCATATATTTT.

CDR3 region: CASSSTKRLGGYTF. The CDR3 nucleotides read TGTGCCAGCAGTTCCACAAAACGACTCGGGGGCTACACCTTC. The V and J genes are TRBV27 and TRBJ1-2; D unresolved. CDR3 length: 14 amino acids. Trimming removed 4 bases at V and 8 bases at J, with 17 bases between. The germline V gene has CDR1 MNHEY and CDR2 SMNVEV (reference sequence).

The J gene is TRBJ2-1, the V gene TRBV10-1; D possibly uses TRBD1 or TRBD2 (5 bases each). Germline assignment: CDR1 WNHNN and CDR2 SYGVQD (reference sequence). With 6 bases removed from V and 4 bases from J, the gap between germline ends came to 16 bases. CDR3 length: 15 amino acids. CDR3 protein: CASSSPGTEYNEQFF. The CDR3 nucleotides are TGCGCCAGCAGCAGCCCCGGGACGGAGTACAATGAGCAGTTCTTC.

This clone was detected once. The rearrangement links TRBV19 to TRBJ2-2; 9 bases map to TRBD1. Trimming cost V 9 bases and J 0 bases; bases outside gene matches: 8. The CDR3 sequence is 16 residues long. Germline values: CDR1 LNHDA, CDR2 SQIVND (reference sequence). The CDR3 DNA follows: TGTGCCAGCGGAAGGGACAGGGCAACGAACACCGGGGAGCTGTTTTTT. This sequence encodes CASGRDRATNTGELFF.

The genes are TRBV27 and TRBJ2-5, with 7 nucleotides matching TRBD1. The CDR3 totals 15 residues. Germline V gives CDR1 MNHEY, CDR2 SMNVEV (reference sequence). V gave up 5 bases and J gave up 5 bases; unmatched junction bases: 11. CDR3 sequence (DNA): TGTGCCAGCAGTGGGCAGAGAGGGGGCCCGGAGACCCAGTACTTC. This gives the protein CASSGQRGGPETQYF.